Listed below are T cell receptor beta chains from one sample, sequenced in a study of CD8 T cells in ankylosing spondylitis. TCRdb independently ran MiXCR on the 5' RACE reads; one entry per CDR3 protein. The sample comprises around 540,000 distinct CDR3 sequences, about an eighth of which are singletons, and approximately 6.2% rests with the top ten. Sequenced sample: blood, either unsorted or a sorted T cell fraction (not recorded which). The receptor source for this set is a male donor with ankylosing spondylitis. Both conserved end residues are part of each CDR3. Fields, in order: CDR3 DNA, CDR3 protein, J gene, D gene, clone size, V gene. A D gene is named only where the DNA matches it firmly. Size is omitted from some rows. Given values are once, few, many or a class for expanded clones.

TGCAGCGTTGCGTACACTCTAAATGAGCAGTTCTTC CSVAYTLNEQFF TRBJ2-1 - few TRBV29-1
TGCGCCAGCAGCTTGGAACGGGGGGCGCCGTACGAGCAGTACTTC CASSLERGAPYEQYF TRBJ2-7 - - TRBV5-1
TGCAGCCTAGGACTAGCGTACAATGAGCAGTTCTTC CSLGLAYNEQFF TRBJ2-1 TRBD2 few TRBV29-1
TGTGCCAGCAGCCAAGATCTGAGGTTCTATGGCTACACCTTC CASSQDLRFYGYTF TRBJ1-2 - - TRBV3-1
TGCGCCAGCACGTCTGGTGGTACGCAGTATTTT CASTSGGTQYF TRBJ2-3 - few TRBV4-1
TGTGCCAGCAGCCGGGGCAGGGCCAATCAGCCCCAGCATTTT CASSRGRANQPQHF TRBJ1-5 - - TRBV3-1
TGTGCCAGCAGTGGGGCGATAAACACTGAAGCTTTCTTT CASSGAINTEAFF TRBJ1-1 - few TRBV27
TGTGCCAGCAGCGACAGGGTGCAAGAGACCCAGTACTTC CASSDRVQETQYF TRBJ2-5 TRBD1 many TRBV12-3/TRBV12-4
TGTGCCAGCAGCCTAACCCTGGGGGGGTACAATGAGCAGTTCTTC CASSLTLGGYNEQFF TRBJ2-1 TRBD2 - TRBV12-3/TRBV12-4
TGTGCCAGCAGCCCTGACTTGTCCCCCTACGAGCAGTACTTC CASSPDLSPYEQYF TRBJ2-7 - few TRBV5-6
TGTGCCAGCAGTTTAAACGAAGCCAAAAACATTCAGTACTTC CASSLNEAKNIQYF TRBJ2-4 - - TRBV27
TGTGCCAGCAGTTTGGGGACAGCTTATTCACCCCTCCACTTT CASSLGTAYSPLHF TRBJ1-6 TRBD1 - TRBV5-4
TGTGCCAGCTCACCATTTGCTCCGGCCCCGGACAATGAGCAGTTCTTC CASSPFAPAPDNEQFF TRBJ2-1 - few TRBV18
TGTGCCAGCAGTATCCTATCGCCAGGAACGCAGTTCTTC CASSILSPGTQFF TRBJ2-1 - many TRBV3-1
TGCGCCAGCAGTGAGTCTGGAAGCGGGAGAAGTAATGAGCAGTTCTTC CASSESGSGRSNEQFF TRBJ2-1 TRBD2 few TRBV10-1
TGTGCCAGCAGCGTCCCGGGACAGGGGAGGGACACTGAAGCTTTCTTT CASSVPGQGRDTEAFF TRBJ1-1 TRBD1 - TRBV6-1
TGCGCCAGCAGCTTGGCTACAGCCTCCGAGCAGTACTTC CASSLATASEQYF TRBJ2-7 - - TRBV5-1
TGCAGCGTTCAGGGGCTCACTGAAGCTTTCTTT CSVQGLTEAFF TRBJ1-1 - few TRBV29-1
TGTGCCAGCCGTTCCCAGGGGACATGGAGTAAAAGCTATGGCTACACCTTC CASRSQGTWSKSYGYTF TRBJ1-2 - - TRBV12-3/TRBV12-4
TGTGCCAGCAGCCAAGAGACCCACTATGGCTACACCTTC CASSQETHYGYTF TRBJ1-2 - few TRBV3-1
TGTGCCAGCAGCCGGAGGGACACCGGGGAGCTGTTTTTT CASSRRDTGELFF TRBJ2-2 - - TRBV7-9
TGCAGTGCCGTAGACGGGGACAGTAGAAACACCATATATTTT CSAVDGDSRNTIYF TRBJ1-3 TRBD1 few TRBV20-1
TGTGCTAGTGGTTTGAGCACAGGGGGGGACACTGAAGCTTTCTTT CASGLSTGGDTEAFF TRBJ1-1 TRBD1 few TRBV12-5
TGCAGTGCTAGAAGGACAGGCCCTAATTCACCCCTCCACTTT CSARRTGPNSPLHF TRBJ1-6 TRBD1 - TRBV20-1
TGCGCCAGCAGCTCCACAGGGTTCACTGAAGCTTTCTTT CASSSTGFTEAFF TRBJ1-1 - few TRBV5-1
TGTGCCTGGAGTGTTGGTAGCGGGACCTACAATGAGCAGTTCTTC CAWSVGSGTYNEQFF TRBJ2-1 TRBD2 many TRBV30
TGCAGCGTTCTATTTGCGGGGAGAGAAGAAAAACTGTTTTTT CSVLFAGREEKLFF TRBJ1-4 - few TRBV29-1
TGTGCCACCTCGGGAAGGAGCACAGATACGCAGTATTTT CATSGRSTDTQYF TRBJ2-3 - - TRBV24-1
TGTGCCATCAGGACTAGCGGCCACTACAATGAGCAGTTCTTC CAIRTSGHYNEQFF TRBJ2-1 TRBD2 few TRBV10-3
TGCAGCGTTGAAGGGGGGTCCTACACCGGGGAGCTGTTTTTT CSVEGGSYTGELFF TRBJ2-2 - once TRBV29-1
TGTGCCAGCAGCTCCGGGACAGACTACCGCACAGATACGCAGTATTTT CASSSGTDYRTDTQYF TRBJ2-3 TRBD1 - TRBV5-6
TGCGCCAGCACCCCGGGACTAGCGGGAGCCTACAATGAGCAGTTCTTC CASTPGLAGAYNEQFF TRBJ2-1 TRBD2 few TRBV5-1
TGTGCCAGCAGCCCCCCTGACAGGTCCGGCTATGGCTACACCTTC CASSPPDRSGYGYTF TRBJ1-2 - many TRBV28
TGTGCCAGCGTAGGCGGATCCAATCAGCCCCAGCATTTT CASVGGSNQPQHF TRBJ1-5 - - TRBV9
TGTGCCAACGCGACAGCTAATGAGCAGTTCTTC CANATANEQFF TRBJ2-1 - many TRBV24-1
TGTGCCAGCAGTTCACAGGGGGCAGGAAACACCATATATTTT CASSSQGAGNTIYF TRBJ1-3 TRBD1 few TRBV12-3/TRBV12-4